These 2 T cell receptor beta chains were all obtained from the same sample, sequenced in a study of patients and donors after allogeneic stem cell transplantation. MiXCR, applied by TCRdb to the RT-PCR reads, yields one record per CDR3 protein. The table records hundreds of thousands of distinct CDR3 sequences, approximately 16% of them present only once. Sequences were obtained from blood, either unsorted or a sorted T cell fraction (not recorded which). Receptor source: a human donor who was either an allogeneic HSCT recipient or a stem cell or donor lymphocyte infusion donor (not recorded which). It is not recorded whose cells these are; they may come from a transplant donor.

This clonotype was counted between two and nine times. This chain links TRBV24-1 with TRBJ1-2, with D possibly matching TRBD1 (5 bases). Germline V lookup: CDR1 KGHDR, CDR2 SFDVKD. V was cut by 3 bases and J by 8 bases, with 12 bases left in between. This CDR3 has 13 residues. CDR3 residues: CATSDVAGNGYTF. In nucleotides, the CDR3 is TGTGCCACCAGTGATGTTGCAGGGAACGGCTACACCTTC.

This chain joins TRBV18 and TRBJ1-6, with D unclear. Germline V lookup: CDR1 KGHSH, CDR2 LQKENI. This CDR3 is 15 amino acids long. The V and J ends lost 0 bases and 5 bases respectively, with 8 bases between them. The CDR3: CASSPPGRDNSPLHF. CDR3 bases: TGTGCCAGCTCACCACCGGGCCGAGATAATTCACCCCTCCACTTT. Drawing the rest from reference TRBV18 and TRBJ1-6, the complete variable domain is NAGVMQNPRHLVRRRGQEARLRCSPMKGHSHVYWYRQLPEEGLKFMVYLQKENIIDESGMPKERFSAEFPKEGPSILRIQQVVRGDSAAYFCASSPPGRDNSPLHFGNGTRLTVT.